Listed below are T cell receptor beta chains from one sample, sequenced in a study of T cell clones after liver transplantation. Sequencing was performed with immunoSEQ multiplex PCR; in TCRdb, only in-frame clones are kept and a portion is missing. The sample yields some 59,000 clones, 60% to 80% seen once. Specimen: CD4+ T cells from blood, collected before liver transplant. These receptor sequences come from a human donor who received a liver transplant. Each CDR3 is given with its conserved first and last residue. The order of the fields is J gene, D gene, clone size, V gene, CDR3 DNA, CDR3 protein. The D gene is left open where the match is weak. Clone size is stated in some rows and not others, as once, few, many or a class when expanded.

j_gene: TRBJ2-1
d_gene: NA
abundance: NA
v_gene: TRBV4-1
CDR3nt: TGCGCCAGCAGCGCCCGGGACACACCTGGCCACAATGAGCAGTTCTTC
CDR3aa: CASSARDTPGHNEQFF

j_gene: TRBJ1-4
d_gene: NA
abundance: NA
v_gene: TRBV19
CDR3nt: TGTGCCAGTAGTTCTGGGGGCAGGGCAACTAATGAAAAACTGTTTTTT
CDR3aa: CASSSGGRATNEKLFF

j_gene: TRBJ2-7
d_gene: TRBD2
abundance: NA
v_gene: TRBV10-3
CDR3nt: TGTGCCATCAGTCTGACTAGCGGGGGGTCCTCCTACGAGCAGTACTTC
CDR3aa: CAISLTSGGSSYEQYF

j_gene: TRBJ1-2
d_gene: NA
abundance: once
v_gene: TRBV5-4
CDR3nt: TGTGCCAGCATGGGGGCAGAGAATAACTATGGCTACACCTTC
CDR3aa: CASMGAENNYGYTF

j_gene: TRBJ2-1
d_gene: NA
abundance: NA
v_gene: TRBV7-3
CDR3nt: TGTGCCAGCAGCTTAATGGGGGGTCGTGAGCAGTTCTTC
CDR3aa: CASSLMGGREQFF

j_gene: TRBJ2-2
d_gene: NA
abundance: NA
v_gene: TRBV6-4
CDR3nt: TGTGCCAGCAGTGACGGGCAGGGATTAACCGGGGAGCTGTTTTTT
CDR3aa: CASSDGQGLTGELFF

j_gene: TRBJ2-2
d_gene: NA
abundance: NA
v_gene: TRBV7-6
CDR3nt: TGTGCCAGCAGCGCCCTGGCGGGCTCAGTCACCGGGGAGCTGTTTTTT
CDR3aa: CASSALAGSVTGELFF

j_gene: TRBJ1-1
d_gene: NA
abundance: NA
v_gene: TRBV6-5
CDR3nt: TGTGCCAGCAGTCGGGACTTCGACACTGAAGCTTTCTTT
CDR3aa: CASSRDFDTEAFF

j_gene: TRBJ2-3
d_gene: NA
abundance: few
v_gene: TRBV28
CDR3nt: TGTGCCAGCAGTTCCCAGGACACAGATACGCAGTATTTT
CDR3aa: CASSSQDTDTQYF

j_gene: TRBJ1-1
d_gene: TRBD1
abundance: NA
v_gene: TRBV18
CDR3nt: TGTGCCACCTCAGGGGGCTCGGACACTGAAGCTTTCTTT
CDR3aa: CATSGGSDTEAFF

j_gene: TRBJ1-5
d_gene: TRBD1
abundance: once
v_gene: TRBV28
CDR3nt: TGTGCCAGCCAAGGTACAGGGGAGAGAGGTTCTGGCAATCAGCCCCAGCATTTT
CDR3aa: CASQGTGERGSGNQPQHF

j_gene: TRBJ1-4
d_gene: NA
abundance: NA
v_gene: TRBV11-2
CDR3nt: TGTGCCAGCAGCTTAGACACTAACCTGGCAACTAATGAAAAACTGTTTTTT
CDR3aa: CASSLDTNLATNEKLFF

j_gene: TRBJ1-1
d_gene: TRBD1
abundance: NA
v_gene: TRBV29-1
CDR3nt: TGCAGCGTCGCGGAGGACAGGGGCACTGAAGCTTTCTTT
CDR3aa: CSVAEDRGTEAFF

j_gene: TRBJ1-2
d_gene: NA
abundance: NA
v_gene: TRBV6-5
CDR3nt: TGTGCCAACCACGAGGATGGCTACACCTTC
CDR3aa: CANHEDGYTF

j_gene: TRBJ2-4
d_gene: NA
abundance: NA
v_gene: TRBV18
CDR3nt: TGTGCCAGCTCACCCCGTACCGAGGGCATTCAGTACTTC
CDR3aa: CASSPRTEGIQYF

j_gene: TRBJ2-1
d_gene: TRBD1
abundance: NA
v_gene: TRBV10-1
CDR3nt: TGCGCCAGCAGTGAGAGGGCAGGGGGCGCAAATGAGCAGTTCTTC
CDR3aa: CASSERAGGANEQFF

j_gene: TRBJ1-6
d_gene: NA
abundance: once
v_gene: TRBV4-2
CDR3nt: TGTGCCAGCAGCCAAGGTGACAGCTCCTATAATTCACCCCTCCACTTT
CDR3aa: CASSQGDSSYNSPLHF

j_gene: TRBJ1-4
d_gene: NA
abundance: few
v_gene: TRBV4-2
CDR3nt: TGTGCCAGCAGCCAAGAGGGACTGAATGAAAAACTGTTTTTT
CDR3aa: CASSQEGLNEKLFF

j_gene: TRBJ2-1
d_gene: NA
abundance: few
v_gene: TRBV19
CDR3nt: TGTGCCAGTAGCGGGAACTCAATCGTTGGGGAGCAGTTCTTC
CDR3aa: CASSGNSIVGEQFF

j_gene: TRBJ2-5
d_gene: NA
abundance: NA
v_gene: TRBV27
CDR3nt: TGTGCCAGCAGTTTCTCAGGGGCTTGGGAGACCCAGTACTTC
CDR3aa: CASSFSGAWETQYF

j_gene: TRBJ1-4
d_gene: TRBD1
abundance: NA
v_gene: TRBV28
CDR3nt: TGTGCCAGCAGTAGTGGACAGGGGGCGTCTAATGAAAAACTGTTTTTT
CDR3aa: CASSSGQGASNEKLFF